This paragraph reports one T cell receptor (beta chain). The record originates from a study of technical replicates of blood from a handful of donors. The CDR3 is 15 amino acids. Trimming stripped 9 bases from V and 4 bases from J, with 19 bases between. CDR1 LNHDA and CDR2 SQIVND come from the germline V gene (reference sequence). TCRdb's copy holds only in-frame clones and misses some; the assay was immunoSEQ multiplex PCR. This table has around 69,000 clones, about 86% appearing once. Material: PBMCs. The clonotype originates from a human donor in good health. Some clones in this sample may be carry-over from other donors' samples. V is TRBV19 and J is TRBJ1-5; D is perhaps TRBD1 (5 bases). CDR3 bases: TGTGCCAGCGATCGGCAGGGTGATTGGAATCAGCCCCAGCATTTT. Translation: CASDRQGDWNQPQHF. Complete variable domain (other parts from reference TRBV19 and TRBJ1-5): DGGITQSPKYLFRKEGQNVTLSCEQNLNHDAMYWYRQDPGQGLRLIYYSQIVNDFQKGDIAEGYSVSREKKESFPLTVTSAQKNPTAFYLCASDRQGDWNQPQHFGDGTRLSIL.